A selection of T cell receptor beta chains follows, all from one sample in a study of shared clonotypes between healthy human individuals. Some clones are missing from TCRdb's copy, which holds only in-frame ones; the method was immunoSEQ multiplex PCR. In the table there are around 2.1 million clones, almost 96% of which are singletons. The sample comprised naive CD4+ T cells sorted from blood. The receptors originated from a man in his late teens or twenties in good health. CDR3s include the opening cysteine and the closing phenylalanine or tryptophan. D genes are given only for firm matches. Some rows have no size entry. The others give once, few or many, or a class for an expanded clone.

J gene | V gene | D gene | clone size | CDR3 protein | CDR3 DNA
TRBJ2-7 | TRBV6-5 | TRBD2 | - | CASTTGTSGSYEQYF | TGTGCCAGCACCACCGGGACTAGCGGGAGTTACGAGCAGTACTTC
TRBJ1-2 | TRBV6-1 | - | - | CASSEAAGVHYGYTF | TGTGCCAGCAGTGAAGCTGCAGGGGTACACTATGGCTACACCTTC
TRBJ2-1 | TRBV5-4 | TRBD2 | - | CASSIPGLGLNNEQFF | TGTGCCAGCAGTATTCCGGGACTAGGATTAAACAATGAGCAGTTCTTC
TRBJ2-7 | TRBV15 | TRBD2 | - | CATSRGGSGDYEQYF | TGTGCCACCAGCCGGGGGGGGTCCGGGGACTACGAGCAGTACTTC
TRBJ2-2 | TRBV6-1 | - | - | CASSGGSTGRAVRNTGELFF | TGTGCCAGCAGTGGGGGATCGACAGGGAGGGCAGTCCGAAACACCGGGGAGCTGTTTTTT
TRBJ1-1 | TRBV18 | - | - | CATSSAGEAFF | TGTGCCACCTCTTCTGCAGGGGAAGCTTTCTTT
TRBJ2-7 | TRBV23-1 | - | - | CASSQSHREERKTNLNLGEQYF | TGCGCCAGCAGTCAATCCCACAGGGAGGAACGAAAAACGAACTTAAACCTGGGCGAGCAGTACTTC
TRBJ2-7 | TRBV5-1 | - | - | CASSRTGISYEQYF | TGCGCCAGCAGCCGTACAGGGATATCCTACGAGCAGTACTTC
TRBJ2-3 | TRBV7-2 | - | once | CASSLGRGNTQYF | TGTGCCAGCAGCTTAGGACGAGGCAATACGCAGTATTTT
TRBJ1-2 | TRBV21-1 | - | once | CASSNKAANYGYTF | TGTGCCAGCAGCAATAAGGCAGCTAACTATGGCTACACCTTC
TRBJ2-1 | TRBV2 | - | - | CASSKRARGDEQFF | TGTGCCAGCAGTAAGCGGGCCCGCGGAGATGAGCAGTTCTTC
TRBJ2-2 | TRBV4-3 | TRBD1 | - | CASSQVLVTGVAGELFF | TGCGCCAGCAGCCAAGTCCTCGTGACAGGGGTCGCCGGGGAGCTGTTTTTT
TRBJ2-3 | TRBV11-3 | - | - | CASSLVPDTQYF | TGTGCCAGCAGCTTAGTCCCAGATACGCAGTATTTT
TRBJ1-6 | TRBV28 | - | - | CASSLPQGMGYNSPLHF | TGTGCCAGCAGTTTACCACAGGGAATGGGTTATAATTCACCCCTCCACTTT
TRBJ2-3 | TRBV2 | - | - | CASSGTGTDTQYF | TGTGCCAGCAGTGGAACAGGTACAGATACGCAGTATTTT
TRBJ1-1 | TRBV5-1 | TRBD1 | few | CASSSNPGGFAFF | TGCGCCAGCAGCTCTAACCCAGGGGGGTTTGCTTTCTTT
TRBJ2-5 | TRBV13 | TRBD1 | - | CASSLNRGQETQYF | TGTGCCAGCAGCTTAAACAGGGGCCAAGAGACCCAGTACTTC
TRBJ1-1 | TRBV9 | TRBD1 | - | CASSPRQGADTEAFF | TGTGCCAGCAGCCCACGACAGGGGGCAGACACTGAAGCTTTCTTT
TRBJ2-7 | TRBV18 | - | - | CASSPGTSYEQYF | TGTGCCAGCTCACCAGGCACCTCCTACGAGCAGTACTTC
TRBJ2-3 | TRBV11-3 | - | - | CASSLGRGSDTQYF | TGTGCCAGCAGCTTAGGCCGGGGATCGGATACGCAGTATTTT
TRBJ2-5 | TRBV4-1 | - | - | CASSQDLNSQETQYF | TGCGCCAGCAGCCAAGATCTTAACAGCCAAGAGACCCAGTACTTC
TRBJ2-2 | TRBV18 | - | - | CASSPPSTLNTGELFF | TGTGCCAGCTCACCACCGTCCACGCTGAACACCGGGGAGCTGTTTTTT
TRBJ1-1 | TRBV30 | - | few | CAWREQPNTEAFF | TGTGCCTGGAGAGAACAGCCGAACACTGAAGCTTTCTTT
TRBJ1-2 | TRBV6-5 | - | - | CASSYGGFYGYTF | TGTGCCAGCAGTTACGGGGGCTTCTATGGCTACACCTTC
TRBJ1-2 | TRBV30 | TRBD1 | - | CAWSVQGLGTF | TGTGCCTGGAGTGTACAGGGGTTGGGCACCTTC
TRBJ2-3 | TRBV2 | TRBD1 | - | CASGQQGVGTDTQYF | TGTGCCAGCGGACAACAGGGGGTCGGCACAGATACGCAGTATTTT
TRBJ2-7 | TRBV7-9 | - | - | CASSLGGPGEQYF | TGTGCCAGCAGCTTAGGCGGTCCAGGGGAGCAGTACTTC
TRBJ2-1 | TRBV9 | - | - | CASSVETSGYNEQFF | TGTGCCAGCAGCGTAGAAACTAGTGGGTACAATGAGCAGTTCTTC
TRBJ2-2 | TRBV10-3 | TRBD2 | - | CAISESLYSGGGTGELFF | TGTGCCATCAGTGAGTCGTTGTATAGCGGGGGTGGCACCGGGGAGCTGTTTTTT
TRBJ2-2 | TRBV10-3 | - | - | CAISEFGTTGELFF | TGTGCCATCAGTGAGTTCGGGACCACCGGGGAGCTGTTTTTT
TRBJ2-3 | TRBV5-1 | - | once | CASSLKRGYADTQYF | TGCGCCAGCAGCTTAAAACGGGGGTACGCAGATACGCAGTATTTT
TRBJ2-2 | TRBV5-1 | - | few | CASSLAGGTGELFF | TGCGCCAGCAGCTTGGCCGGGGGCACCGGGGAGCTGTTTTTT
TRBJ2-5 | TRBV30 | - | - | CAWSRNSLQETQYF | TGTGCCTGGAGTAGGAACAGCCTACAAGAGACCCAGTACTTC
TRBJ2-6 | TRBV18 | TRBD1 | - | CASSPPGQGAAGANVLTF | TGTGCCAGCTCACCACCGGGACAGGGGGCGGCTGGGGCCAACGTCCTGACTTTC
TRBJ2-2 | TRBV7-3 | - | - | CASSASGSTGELFF | TGTGCCAGCAGCGCGTCAGGGTCCACCGGGGAGCTGTTTTTT
TRBJ1-6 | TRBV11-1 | - | - | CASSFKGGNSPLHF | TGTGCCAGCAGCTTCAAGGGTGGCAATTCACCCCTCCACTTT
TRBJ2-1 | TRBV5-1 | - | - | CASSVVAPDNEQFF | TGCGCCAGCAGTGTGGTAGCCCCGGACAATGAGCAGTTCTTC
TRBJ2-7 | TRBV15 | TRBD1 | - | CATSGRTGVDEQYF | TGTGCCACCAGCGGCCGTACAGGGGTTGACGAGCAGTACTTC
TRBJ2-3 | TRBV10-3 | TRBD1 | - | CAIRDRRTDTQYF | TGTGCCATCAGGGACAGGCGCACAGATACGCAGTATTTT
TRBJ2-5 | TRBV30 | - | - | CAWSMHFQETQYF | TGTGCCTGGAGTATGCACTTTCAAGAGACCCAGTACTTC
TRBJ2-3 | TRBV6-7 | TRBD1 | - | CASSYRDRGRTDTQYF | TGTGCCAGCAGCTACCGGGACAGGGGGCGCACAGATACGCAGTATTTT
TRBJ1-2 | TRBV18 | - | - | CASSPSRNTVNYGYTF | TGTGCCAGCTCACCATCCCGAAACACCGTTAACTATGGCTACACCTTC
TRBJ2-7 | TRBV10-2 | - | - | CASNTGRVYEQYF | TGCGCCAGCAACACAGGACGCGTCTACGAGCAGTACTTC
TRBJ2-1 | TRBV4-1 | - | - | CASSLVISNEQFF | TGCGCCAGCTCTCTAGTGATTAGCAATGAGCAGTTCTTC